This T cell receptor beta chain is drawn from a study of T cell responses to AZD1222 COVID-19 vaccine (dated by TCRdb to the early 2020s). For context, the study as a whole: AZD1222 recipients with second doses at about 4 weeks or about 12 weeks were pooled, because spike-specific TCR depth and breadth did not differ between schedules. TCR sequencing was performed for approximately 240 trial participants, of whom some 200 were given two doses of AZD1222 and approximately 25 were given two doses of MenACWY control vaccine. Trial participants were enrolled into age subgroups of 18-55, 56-69 and 70-plus years, which contained approximately 150, 28 and 58 TCR-sequenced participants, respectively.

This clone has just one count. Its antigen is currently not known. No base quality information exists; no much larger clone differs at one position. The CDR3 regions of human TCRbeta chains were subjected to immunosequencing. Turning to the authors' computational methods: TCRs in the repertoires were compared against a reference library of SARS-CoV-2-specific TCRs that had been generated with the MIRA antigen-specificity platform. Breadth was defined as the fraction of unique TCRs that were SARS-CoV-2-associated. Depth was defined as the fraction of total T cells that were SARS-CoV-2-associated. Using the MIRA data, each spike-specific TCR was mapped to the spike region that the TCR reacts to and placed in a CD4 or CD8 class. Log10-transformed breadth and depth values were compared by one-way ANOVA with Sidak's multiple comparisons tests. In TCRdb, the immuneACCESS table is reduced to in-frame sequences with V and J assigned. These tables do not hold every clone; where another copy was compared, an unresolved V gene accounts for under half, and the others remain unexplained. V, J and clone size are taken as reported in that table, and D and trimming were inferred from the DNA itself. The sample has roughly 150,000 clones on record, about 90% of them singletons. Approximately 1.5% of the sample rests with the top ten.

The time point label, read with the paper, signifies: baseline before first vaccination. The vaccinee samples were drawn from two UK trials, COV001 and COV002, one of which was a single-blind randomized controlled phase 2/3 trial testing AZD1222 (ChAdOx1 nCoV-19) in healthy adults. Trial participant PBMC samples were collected at day 0 and day 28 after the second dose for TCRbeta chain sequencing. Here is what the overall study found, with its caveats: Conclusions about previously exposed vaccinees are limited because only six or seven AZD1222 recipients were SARS-CoV-2 seropositive at baseline. Most participants were white British and females outnumbered males, and the authors suggested that clonal diversity may have been underestimated. Epitopes outside the regions mutated in the B.1.351 and B.1.1.7 variants were reportedly recognized by nearly half of the unique spike-specific TCRs. In the small 56-69-year group, the increase in depth fell short of significance, most likely because of low power. Because no day 14 peak-response samples were available, repertoires were characterized only after the peak T cell response. Spike-specific TCR breadth and depth rose significantly after two AZD1222 doses compared with day 0 and with MenACWY recipients. The whole spike protein was spanned by vaccine-associated CD4 TCRs, and dominant responses were seen in regions 160-218 and 743-854.

The germline V gene provides CDR1 MNHNS and CDR2 SASEGT. Including the terminal cysteine and phenylalanine, the CDR3 comprises 14 residues. The DNA shown is the 42-base CDR3, in frame from base 1. The trim is 2 bases for V and 0 bases for J, with a gap of 7 bases between the germline ends. This TCR derives from an adult in good health. This receptor chain uses TRBV6-1 and TRBJ1-1, with the D gene call left open. The sequencing here drew on peripheral blood, taken on day 0 of AZD1222 vaccination. The DNA sequence is given as TGTGCCAGCAGTGAAAGGCGGTTGAACACTGAAGCTTTCTTT. This translates into CASSERRLNTEAFF.